This TCR beta chain was retrieved from a study of OX40 agonist ivuxolimab in advanced cancers. Study-level background: Three patients, one with hepatocellular carcinoma and two with cutaneous melanoma, responded partially.

Libraries were prepared by immunoSEQ multiplex PCR; TCRdb keeps only in-frame clonotypes and omits some of them. This sample has around 60,000 clones, with roughly 80% found just once. On this clone: Its antigen is not identified.

Overall study findings and caveats: Some nonresponders additionally presented with little normalized T-cell clonal expansion.

Patients were ineligible given autoimmune disease history or systemic immunosuppression. This specimen consisted of CD4+ or CD8+ T cells sorted from blood, obtained in a trial of the OX40 agonist ivuxolimab. The TCR was taken from an adult with an advanced solid tumor such as melanoma, head and neck, liver or kidney cancer.

DNA of the CDR3: TGTGCCAGCAGCGTAGTCGCGGGTATTAGCACAGATACGCAGTATTTT. Amino acids: CASSVVAGISTDTQYF. J is TRBJ2-3 and V is TRBV9; TRBD2 is a possible D gene (5 bases). The CDR3 is 16 amino acids. Trimming shortened V by 0 bases and J by 0 bases, and 11 bases separated the two germline ends. Germline CDR1 and CDR2: SGDLS and YYNGEE.